Following are 4 T cell receptor beta chains from one sample sequenced in a study of blood T cell repertoires in COVID-19. The repertoire was sequenced with immunoSEQ multiplex PCR; TCRdb's copy has only in-frame clones and lacks some. The sample holds about 380,000 clones, around 87% seen once. Sequencing used PBMCs or T cells enriched from blood (not recorded which). The receptors were gathered from a man aged 25 to 45 who had recovered from COVID-19.

The rearrangement uses TRBV10-3 and TRBJ1-2; possible D gene TRBD1, 5 bases. This CDR3 has 13 residues. Trimming took 7 bases from V and 6 from J, leaving 15 bases between them. Germline values: CDR1 ENHRY, CDR2 SYGVKD. The CDR3 DNA follows: TGTGCCATCAACCAGCAGGGAGGGGATGGCTACACCTTC. It specifies CAINQQGGDGYTF.

The chain employs TRBV2 and TRBJ1-5; no clear D gene. CDR3 length: 15 amino acids. The ends were cut back, 1 base at V and 1 base at J, with 8 bases in the middle. The germline V gene encodes CDR1 SNHLY and CDR2 FYNNEI. CDR3 amino acids: CASSEGLGSNQPQHF. The CDR3 DNA follows: TGTGCCAGCAGTGAAGGTCTGGGCAGCAATCAGCCCCAGCATTTT.

CDR3 in amino acids: CASSLTSGGSNTGELFF. The CDR3 DNA follows: TGTGCCAGCAGCTTGACTAGCGGGGGGTCGAACACCGGGGAGCTGTTTTTT. This chain uses TRBV5-4 with TRBJ2-2; 12 bases fit TRBD2. From germline, CDR1 is SGHNT and CDR2 YYREEE (reference sequence). The CDR3 contains 17 residues. V was clipped by 1 base and J by 0 bases; unmatched bases: 1.

The chain combines TRBV12-5 with TRBJ2-5, with 9 bases fitting TRBD1. The CDR3 has 16 amino acids. Per germline, CDR1 LGHNT and CDR2 FRNRAP. Trimming took 6 bases from V and 1 from J; bases not matched to a gene: 9. The CDR3 sequence: CASGPTGQGFQETQYF. CDR3 DNA: TGTGCTAGTGGACCAACGGGACAGGGCTTCCAAGAGACCCAGTACTTC.